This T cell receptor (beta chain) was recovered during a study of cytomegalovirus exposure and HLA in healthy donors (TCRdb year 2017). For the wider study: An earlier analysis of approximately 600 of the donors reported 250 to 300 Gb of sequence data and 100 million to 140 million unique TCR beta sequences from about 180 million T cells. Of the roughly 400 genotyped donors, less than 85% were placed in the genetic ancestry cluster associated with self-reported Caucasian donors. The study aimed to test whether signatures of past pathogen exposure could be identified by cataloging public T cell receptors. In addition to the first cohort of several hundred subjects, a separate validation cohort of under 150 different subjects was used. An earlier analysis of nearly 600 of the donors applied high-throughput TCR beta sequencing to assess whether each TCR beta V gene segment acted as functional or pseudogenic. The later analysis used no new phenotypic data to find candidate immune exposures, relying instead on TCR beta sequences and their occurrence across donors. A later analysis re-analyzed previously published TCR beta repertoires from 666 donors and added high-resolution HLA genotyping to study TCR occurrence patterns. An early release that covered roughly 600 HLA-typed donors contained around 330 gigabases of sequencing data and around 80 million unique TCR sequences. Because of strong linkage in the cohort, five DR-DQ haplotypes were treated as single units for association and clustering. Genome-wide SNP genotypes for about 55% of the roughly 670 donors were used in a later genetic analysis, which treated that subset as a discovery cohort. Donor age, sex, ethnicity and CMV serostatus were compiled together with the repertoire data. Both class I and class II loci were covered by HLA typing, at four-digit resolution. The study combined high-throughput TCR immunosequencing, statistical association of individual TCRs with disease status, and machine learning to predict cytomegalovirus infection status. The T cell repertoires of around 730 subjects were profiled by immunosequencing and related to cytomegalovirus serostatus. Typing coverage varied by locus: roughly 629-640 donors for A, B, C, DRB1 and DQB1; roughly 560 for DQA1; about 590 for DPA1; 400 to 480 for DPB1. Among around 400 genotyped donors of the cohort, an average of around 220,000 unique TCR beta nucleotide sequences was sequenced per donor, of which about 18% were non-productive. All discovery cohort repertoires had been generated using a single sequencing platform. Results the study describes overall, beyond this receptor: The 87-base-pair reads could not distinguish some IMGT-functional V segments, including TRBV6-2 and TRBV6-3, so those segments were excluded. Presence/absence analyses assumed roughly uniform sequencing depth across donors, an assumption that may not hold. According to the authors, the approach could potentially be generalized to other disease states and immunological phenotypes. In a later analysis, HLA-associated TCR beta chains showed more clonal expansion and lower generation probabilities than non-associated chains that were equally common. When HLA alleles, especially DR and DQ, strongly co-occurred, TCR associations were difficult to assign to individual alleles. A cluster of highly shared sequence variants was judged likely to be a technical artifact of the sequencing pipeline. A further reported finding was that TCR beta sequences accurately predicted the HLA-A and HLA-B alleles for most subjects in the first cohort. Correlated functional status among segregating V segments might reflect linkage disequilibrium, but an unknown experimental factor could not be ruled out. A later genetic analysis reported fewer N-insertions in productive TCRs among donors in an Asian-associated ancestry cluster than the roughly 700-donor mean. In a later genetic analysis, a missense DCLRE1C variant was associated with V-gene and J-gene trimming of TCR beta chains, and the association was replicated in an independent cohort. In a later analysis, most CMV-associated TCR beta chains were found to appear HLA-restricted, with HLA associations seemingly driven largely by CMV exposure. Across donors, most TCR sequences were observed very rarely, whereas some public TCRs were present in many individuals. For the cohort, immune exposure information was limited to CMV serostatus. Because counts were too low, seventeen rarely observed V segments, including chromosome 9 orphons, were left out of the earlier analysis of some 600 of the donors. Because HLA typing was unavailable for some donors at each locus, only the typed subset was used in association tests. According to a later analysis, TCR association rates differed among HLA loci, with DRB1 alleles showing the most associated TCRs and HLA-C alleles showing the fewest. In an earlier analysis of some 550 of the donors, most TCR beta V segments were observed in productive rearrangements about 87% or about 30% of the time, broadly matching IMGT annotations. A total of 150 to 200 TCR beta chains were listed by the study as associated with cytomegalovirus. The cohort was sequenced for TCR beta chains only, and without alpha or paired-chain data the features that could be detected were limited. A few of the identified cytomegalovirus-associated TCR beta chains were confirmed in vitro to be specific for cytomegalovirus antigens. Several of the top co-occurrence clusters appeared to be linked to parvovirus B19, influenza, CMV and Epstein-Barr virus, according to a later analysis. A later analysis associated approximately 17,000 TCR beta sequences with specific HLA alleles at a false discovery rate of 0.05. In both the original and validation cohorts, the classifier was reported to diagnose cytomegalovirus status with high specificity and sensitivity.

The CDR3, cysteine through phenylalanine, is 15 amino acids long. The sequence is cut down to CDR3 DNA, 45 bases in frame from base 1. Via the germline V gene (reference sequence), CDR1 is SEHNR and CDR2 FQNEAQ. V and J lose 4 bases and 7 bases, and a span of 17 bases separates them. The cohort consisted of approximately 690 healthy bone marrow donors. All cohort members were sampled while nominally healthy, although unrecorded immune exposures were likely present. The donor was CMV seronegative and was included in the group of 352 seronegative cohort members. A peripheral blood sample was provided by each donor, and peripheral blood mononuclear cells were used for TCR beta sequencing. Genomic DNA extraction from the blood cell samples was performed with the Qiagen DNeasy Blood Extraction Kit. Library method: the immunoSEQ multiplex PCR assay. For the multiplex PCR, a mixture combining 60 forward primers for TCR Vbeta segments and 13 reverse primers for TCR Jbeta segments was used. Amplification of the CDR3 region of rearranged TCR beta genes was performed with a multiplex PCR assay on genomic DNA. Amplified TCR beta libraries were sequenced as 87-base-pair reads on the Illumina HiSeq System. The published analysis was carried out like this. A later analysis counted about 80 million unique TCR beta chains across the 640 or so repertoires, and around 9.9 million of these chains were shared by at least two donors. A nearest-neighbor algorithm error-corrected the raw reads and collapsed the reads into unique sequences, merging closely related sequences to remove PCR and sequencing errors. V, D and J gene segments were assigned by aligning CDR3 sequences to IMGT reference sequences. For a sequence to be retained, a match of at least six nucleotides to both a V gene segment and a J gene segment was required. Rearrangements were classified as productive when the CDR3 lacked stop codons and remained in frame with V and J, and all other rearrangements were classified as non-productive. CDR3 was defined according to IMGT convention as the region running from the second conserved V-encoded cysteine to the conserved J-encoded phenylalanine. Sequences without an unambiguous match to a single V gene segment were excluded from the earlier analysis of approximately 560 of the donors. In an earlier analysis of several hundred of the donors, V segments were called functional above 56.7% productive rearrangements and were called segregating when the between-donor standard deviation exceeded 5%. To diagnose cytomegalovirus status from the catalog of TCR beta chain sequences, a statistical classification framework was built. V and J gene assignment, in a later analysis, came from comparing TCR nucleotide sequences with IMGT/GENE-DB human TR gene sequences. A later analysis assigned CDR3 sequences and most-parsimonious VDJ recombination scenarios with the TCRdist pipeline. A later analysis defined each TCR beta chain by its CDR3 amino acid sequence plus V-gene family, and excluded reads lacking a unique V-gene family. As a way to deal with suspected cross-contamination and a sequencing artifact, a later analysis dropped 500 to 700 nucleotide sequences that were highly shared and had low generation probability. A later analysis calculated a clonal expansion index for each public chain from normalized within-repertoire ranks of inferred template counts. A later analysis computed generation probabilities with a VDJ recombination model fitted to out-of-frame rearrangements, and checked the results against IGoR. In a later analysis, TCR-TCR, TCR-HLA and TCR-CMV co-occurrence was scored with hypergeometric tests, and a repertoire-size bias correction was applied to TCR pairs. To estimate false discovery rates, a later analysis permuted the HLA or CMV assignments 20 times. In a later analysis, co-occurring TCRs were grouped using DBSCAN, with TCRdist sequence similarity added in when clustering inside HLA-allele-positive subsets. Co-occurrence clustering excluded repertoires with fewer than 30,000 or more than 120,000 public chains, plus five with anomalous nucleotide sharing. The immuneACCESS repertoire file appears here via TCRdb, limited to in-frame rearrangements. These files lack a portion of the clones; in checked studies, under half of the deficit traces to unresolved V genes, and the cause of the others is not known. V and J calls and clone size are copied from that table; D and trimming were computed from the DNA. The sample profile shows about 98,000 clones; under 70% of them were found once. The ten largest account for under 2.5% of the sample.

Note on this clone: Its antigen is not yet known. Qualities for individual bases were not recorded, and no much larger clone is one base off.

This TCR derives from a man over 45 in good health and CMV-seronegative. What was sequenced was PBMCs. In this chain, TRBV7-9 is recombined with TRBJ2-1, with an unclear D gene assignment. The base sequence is TGTGCCAGCAGCTCCCGAAGACATTATGGGAATGAGCAGTTCTTC. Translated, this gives CASSSRRHYGNEQFF.